The 3 T cell receptor beta chains in this list originate from one sample, sequenced in a study of PD-1 and CTLA-4 blockade in melanoma. The protocol was immunoSEQ multiplex PCR, while the TCRdb copy is restricted to in-frame clones and leaves out a portion. The table shows roughly 16,000 clones, with around 72% occurring only once. The material was CD8+ T cells from peripheral blood, obtained before anti-PD-1 treatment. These receptors all stem from a human donor with melanoma.

This chain uses TRBV6-5 with TRBJ1-4, with D unclear. V was pared by 1 base and J by 4 bases, with 10 bases between. CDR3 length: 15 residues. Germline V lookup: CDR1 MNHEY, CDR2 SVGAGI. CDR3 amino acids: CASSYLGDVNEKLFF. The CDR3 region has the DNA TGTGCCAGCAGTTACTTGGGAGACGTTAATGAAAAACTGTTTTTT.

CDR3 loop: CASSLLFGSETGIPEAFF. The CDR3 DNA follows: TGTGCCAGCAGCTTATTATTCGGTTCGGAAACAGGGATCCCTGAAGCTTTCTTT. V and J are TRBV7-9 and TRBJ1-1; TRBD1 might be the D (6 bases). This CDR3 contains 18 residues. CDR1 is SEHNR and CDR2 is FQNEAQ in the germline V gene (reference sequence). The V and J ends lost 2 bases and 6 bases respectively, with 25 bases between them.

The gene calls are TRBV5-4 and TRBJ2-5, with D maybe TRBD1 (5 bases). The CDR3 contains 14 residues. The V gene's germline CDR1 is SGHNT and CDR2 YYREEE (reference sequence). Deletions cut 1 base from V and 0 bases from J, with 7 bases between. The CDR3 nucleotides read TGTGCCAGCAGCTTGAGACAGAACCAAGAGACCCAGTACTTC. This sequence encodes CASSLRQNQETQYF.